This T cell receptor beta chain is drawn from a study of human T cells and chemical hapten exposure. The wider study: Patients, mostly women, had alopecia areata, alopecia totalis or alopecia universalis. Study-level points and caveats: Versus controls, expanded TCRs had significantly more large CDR3 similarity clusters.

Comments on this clonotype: Its antigen is not known.

The time point was: pre-sensitization, week 0. Treatment here: therapeutic diphenylcyclopropenone sensitization with weekly scalp DPC. Samples of blood were obtained prior to the application of each patch test. TCRdb reanalysed the RACE reads using MiXCR and keeps one entry per CDR3 protein. Of about 70,000 distinct CDR3 sequences in the sample, approximately 10% were seen once. This CDR3 contains 14 residues. V was cut by 3 bases and J by 4 bases, with 10 bases left in between. From germline, CDR1 is SGDLS and CDR2 YYNGEE. The clonotype was recovered from a woman aged 50 to 60 with alopecia areata. Some clones in this sample may be carry-over from other donors' samples. This specimen consisted of whole blood, obtained in connection with sensitization to the hapten diphenylcyclopropenone (DPC). This chain joins TRBV9 and TRBJ2-2, with D possibly being TRBD1 (5 bases). CDR3 sequence (DNA): TGTGCCAGCAGCGCTCAGGGTTCCACCGGGGAGCTGTTTTTT. Translation: CASSAQGSTGELFF.